These T cell receptor beta chains were read from a single sample in a study of tumor-infiltrating lymphocytes in primary liver carcinoma. MiXCR, run by TCRdb on the multiplex PCR reads, gives a single entry per CDR3 protein. The table has under 200,000 distinct CDR3 sequences, almost 65% seen once. Sequencing was done on a sample of peripheral blood. Every receptor here comes from a woman aged 55-75 years with primary liver carcinoma and hepatitis B virus infection. Both conserved end residues are part of each CDR3. The listing skips clone size in some rows; elsewhere it reads once, few, many or a size class.

abundance,j_gene,v_gene,CDR3aa
many,TRBJ2-7,TRBV11-2,CASSRAGAPSYEQYF
once,TRBJ2-4,TRBV7-9,CASSLGEGCAKNIQYF
many,TRBJ1-2,TRBV12-3/TRBV12-4,CASSLAPGFDDGYTF
few,TRBJ2-5,TRBV28,CASTEDRRQETQYF
many,TRBJ2-4,TRBV11-1,CASSLEATGKNIQYF
many,TRBJ2-6,TRBV6-1,CASSEGFSGANVLTF
few,TRBJ1-2,TRBV14,CASSQERTGRGYTF
many,TRBJ2-7,TRBV6-6,CASSLGQGEQYF
many,TRBJ2-5,TRBV14,CASSPYRVRGETQYF
many,TRBJ1-1,TRBV4-2,CASSQLRGAGTEAFF
many,TRBJ1-6,TRBV4-1,CASSRGQASSYNSPLHF
once,TRBJ2-1,TRBV6-5,CANSYASQESYNEQFF
many,TRBJ1-2,TRBV29-1,CSAPADTGGGYTF
.,TRBJ2-1,TRBV29-1,CSAVPAGGPGNEQFF
.,TRBJ2-5,TRBV29-1,CSVYGRGGETPYF
many,TRBJ2-3,TRBV6-5,CASSYFLGGADTQYF
.,TRBJ1-2,TRBV11-2,CASSYSHKLGDYTF
.,TRBJ1-4,TRBV4-1,CASSRGQGSLSEKPFF
.,TRBJ2-7,TRBV12-3/TRBV12-4,CASSRAGTGDSCEQYF
.,TRBJ2-3,TRBV28,CASGTWGTDTQYF
many,TRBJ2-3,TRBV29-1,CSVAGTGTSTDTQYF
.,TRBJ2-7,TRBV11-3,CASSLEHRQAYEQYF
.,TRBJ1-1,TRBV4-1,CASSPIGGPKNTEASF
.,TRBJ1-1,TRBV6-5,CTSGGQPVINTEAFF
.,TRBJ2-3,TRBV25-1,CASSEGGGFPDTQYF
many,TRBJ2-2,TRBV11-2,CASSFSLQGLGGELFF
.,TRBJ2-1,TRBV11-2,CASNFTPLRSSYNEQFF
.,TRBJ1-3,TRBV12-3/TRBV12-4,CASSWPGQAGNTIYF
.,TRBJ2-1,TRBV7-9,CASSSSGRVYSEQFF
few,TRBJ1-5,TRBV28,CATYIGQGRLGNQPQHF
.,TRBJ2-7,TRBV10-3,CGITQAGGRYEQYF
few,TRBJ2-7,TRBV5-5,CVSSLADGGPYEQYF
once,TRBJ2-7,TRBV29-1,CSVAQGAAYEQYF
.,TRBJ2-5,TRBV11-2,CPSSLGGTETQYF
.,TRBJ2-1,TRBV29-1,CSVGVTNSEQFF
medium-sized,TRBJ1-1,TRBV12-3/TRBV12-4,CASSPRTGTEAFF
.,TRBJ1-2,TRBV28,CASSPPGTANYGYTF
many,TRBJ1-1,TRBV6-1,CANPIGAQRVQNTEAFF
.,TRBJ2-5,TRBV5-4,CASSLPRRGGETQYF
.,TRBJ2-5,TRBV11-1,CASSLEGLADSQETQYF
.,TRBJ1-3,TRBV5-6,CASNEGATGNTIYF
many,TRBJ2-1,TRBV11-1,CASMGGSSYNEQFF
.,TRBJ2-1,TRBV12-3/TRBV12-4,CASSRTGITGNELFF
few,TRBJ2-3,TRBV5-6,CASSEDPMGTQYF
.,TRBJ2-7,TRBV11-1,CASSWGVTRTYEQYF
once,TRBJ2-7,TRBV7-2,CASSRSGDLGYEQYF
once,TRBJ2-7,TRBV6-6,CTNWEAGGREQYF
few,TRBJ2-7,TRBV11-1,CTSSPNSYEQYF
.,TRBJ2-5,TRBV20-1,CSAARGSETQYF